Following are 10 T cell receptor beta chains from one sample sequenced in a study of blood T cell repertoires in COVID-19. Only in-frame clones appear in the TCRdb table, and some are missing; sequencing was by immunoSEQ multiplex PCR. The table lists about 330,000 clones, 87% of them singletons. The specimen was peripheral blood. Receptor source: a man between 25 and 39 years old with COVID-19, enrolled during active disease.

V and J are TRBV19 and TRBJ2-2, with 7 bases fitting TRBD1. The CDR3 has 16 amino acids. Trimming took 1 base from V and 2 from J; bases not matched to a gene: 4. Germline V gives CDR1 LNHDA, CDR2 SQIVND (reference sequence). The CDR3 protein is CASSIGGTANTGELFF. The CDR3 nucleotides read TGTGCCAGTAGTATAGGGGGGACAGCCAACACCGGGGAGCTGTTTTTT.

The chain has TRBV28 and TRBJ1-5, with TRBD1 matching 7 bases. With V trimmed by 3 bases and J by 7 bases, 12 bases remained unmatched. Germline V gives CDR1 MDHEN, CDR2 SYDVKM. The CDR3 has 16 amino acids. Here the CDR3 reads CASSFRAGGQGQPQHF. The CDR3 coding sequence is TGTGCCAGCAGTTTCCGAGCAGGGGGACAAGGACAGCCCCAGCATTTT.

This chain joins TRBV6-6 and TRBJ2-3; 13 bases line up with TRBD2. V trimming: 7 bases; J trimming: 5 bases; junction bases outside the gene matches: 9. The CDR3 extends over 16 amino acids. Germline V gives CDR1 MNHNY, CDR2 SVGAGI (reference sequence). CDR3 nucleotides: TGTGCCAGCACAGGCCCGGGACTAGCGGGATTAGATACGCAGTATTTT. It encodes CASTGPGLAGLDTQYF.

The CDR3 DNA reads as TGTGCCAGCAGCTTAGGGGCGCGTGGCTACACCTTC. Translation: CASSLGARGYTF. This chain uses TRBV7-8 with TRBJ1-2; D ambiguous. CDR3 length equals 12 residues. Trimming removed 1 base at V and 7 bases at J, with 7 bases between. Germline lookup yields CDR1 SGHVS and CDR2 FQNEAQ. Looking up the rest from reference TRBV7-8 and TRBJ1-2 gives the full variable domain: GAGVSQSPRYKVAKRGQDVALRCDPISGHVSLFWYQQALGQGPEFLTYFQNEAQLDKSGLPSDRFFAERPEGSVSTLKIQRTQQEDSAVYLCASSLGARGYTFGSGTRLTVV.

The J gene is TRBJ1-3, the V gene TRBV6-5; maybe TRBD1 (5 bases). Germline CDR1 and CDR2: MNHEY and SVGAGI. CDR3 length: 14 residues. V was cut by 7 bases and J by 3 bases, with 13 bases left in between. The chain's CDR3 is CASKKWGDGNTIYF. CDR3 coding DNA: TGTGCCAGCAAGAAGTGGGGGGATGGAAACACCATATATTTT.

V gene TRBV2 combines with J gene TRBJ2-7; 7 nucleotides line up with TRBD1. With 4 bases clipped from V and 3 bases from J, the junction kept 6 bases outside the gene matches. The CDR3 length is 14 residues. CDR1 is SNHLY and CDR2 is FYNNEI in the germline V gene. CDR3 sequence: CASSVGQAGYEQYF. CDR3 bases: TGTGCCAGCAGTGTCGGACAGGCAGGCTACGAGCAGTACTTC.

The chain employs TRBV19 and TRBJ2-7, with 8 bases identical to TRBD1. CDR3 length: 14 residues. The V segment lost 3 bases and the J segment 2 bases; nucleotides outside the gene matches: 3. Looked up from germline, CDR1 is LNHDA and CDR2 is SQIVND (reference sequence). The CDR3 is CASSIGTGTYEQYF. CDR3 nucleotide sequence: TGTGCCAGTAGTATTGGGACAGGAACCTACGAGCAGTACTTC.

J is TRBJ2-1 and V is TRBV30; 9 nucleotides agree with TRBD2. CDR3 length equals 14 residues. V was clipped by 1 base and J by 6 bases; unmatched bases: 4. Germline CDR1 GTSNPN, CDR2 SVGIG (reference sequence). The CDR3 sequence is CAWSGGTSINEQFF. The CDR3 nucleotides read TGTGCCTGGAGTGGGGGGACTAGCATCAATGAGCAGTTCTTC.

CDR3 sequence reads: CASSQDPTTASGAYEQYF. DNA of the CDR3: TGCGCCAGCAGCCAAGATCCTACGACGGCTAGCGGGGCCTACGAGCAGTACTTC. The chain is built from TRBV4-3 and TRBJ2-7; 9 bases agree with TRBD2. With 0 bases clipped from V and 2 bases from J, the junction kept 11 bases outside the gene matches. In germline, CDR1 is LGHNA, CDR2 YSLEER. The CDR3 runs 18 residues.

This chain links TRBV5-1 with TRBJ2-3, with 12 bases identical to TRBD2. This CDR3 contains 17 residues. Germline-derived CDR1 and CDR2 are SGHRS and YFSETQ. V gave up 1 base and J gave up 4 bases; unmatched junction bases: 7. The DNA for the CDR3 is TGCGCCAGCAGCTTGTGGACTAGCGGGGATAGGGCAGATACGCAGTATTTT. Its translation: CASSLWTSGDRADTQYF.